The 20 T cell receptor beta chains in this list originate from one sample, sequenced in a study of human T cells and chemical hapten exposure. In TCRdb, the RACE reads were re-called with MiXCR into one record per CDR3 protein. The data show under 300,000 distinct CDR3 sequences, with about 9% seen just once and 2% to 3% held by the top ten. Indicated time point: pre-sensitization, week 0. This sample's treatment: therapeutic diphenylcyclopropenone sensitization with weekly scalp DPC. The specimen comprised whole blood, sampled in connection with sensitization to the hapten diphenylcyclopropenone (DPC). The receptors shown here come from a woman between 35 and 50 years old with alopecia areata. Some clones in this sample may be carry-over from other donors' samples.

V usage is TRBV6-5 and J usage is TRBJ2-3; D is possibly TRBD2 (6 bases). This CDR3 region has 14 residues. Germline V CDR1 and CDR2: MNHEY, SVGAGI. The V end was cut by 6 bases, the J end by 5 bases, with 15 bases between. CDR3 sequence: CASRRSGSGDTQYF. CDR3 nucleotides: TGTGCCAGCAGACGTAGCGGTAGCGGAGATACGCAGTATTTT.

This clonotype showed up just a few times. This rearrangement joins TRBV20-1 to TRBJ1-2, with D perhaps matching TRBD1 (5 bases). This CDR3 has 16 residues. V lost 8 bases and J lost 5, with 27 bases in between. From germline, CDR1 is DFQATT and CDR2 SNEGSKA (reference sequence). CDR3 region: CSLNKRSGVKEYGYTF. The CDR3 nucleotides are TGCAGTCTTAACAAGCGGTCGGGGGTCAAGGAATATGGCTACACCTTC.

This clonotype has just a few counts. J is TRBJ2-4 and V is TRBV20-1; a weak D match, TRBD1 (6 bases). Trimming took 5 bases from V and 6 from J, leaving 17 bases between them. The germline gives CDR1 DFQATT, CDR2 SNEGSKA (reference sequence). This CDR3 comprises 14 residues. The CDR3 sequence is CSASWTARGNIQYF. The CDR3 bases are TGCAGTGCTTCCTGGACAGCCCGGGGAAACATTCAGTACTTC.

This chain uses TRBV4-3 with TRBJ2-3; D unclear. Trimming took 3 bases from V and 7 from J, leaving 26 bases between them. The length of the CDR3 is 18 residues. The germline CDR1 and CDR2 sequences are LGHNA and YSLEER. CDR3 coding DNA: TGCGCCAGCAGCCAGGAATCCCCCATGGCTAGTGGCTCCCATACGCAGTATTTT. It encodes CASSQESPMASGSHTQYF.

The rearrangement links TRBV12-3 or TRBV12-4 to TRBJ2-2; 7 positions agree with TRBD1. Trimming took 5 bases from V and 4 from J; bases not matched to a gene: 4. The CDR3 is made up of 14 amino acids. CDR3 region: CASSAGTATGELFF. In DNA, the CDR3 is TGTGCCAGCAGTGCCGGGACAGCCACCGGGGAGCTGTTTTTT.

V gene TRBV5-6 combines with J gene TRBJ2-4, with 8 bases aligning to TRBD2. This CDR3 comprises 14 residues. The germline CDR1 and CDR2 sequences are SGHDT and YYEEEE. J was trimmed by 15 bases and V by 3 bases; bases with no gene match: 14. The CDR3 region has the DNA TGTGCCAGCAGCTACCTAGAAGCGGGAGTTAGTCTGTACTTC. Its translation is CASSYLEAGVSLYF. The whole variable domain, filled in from reference TRBV5-6 and TRBJ2-4, reads DAGVTQSPTHLIKTRGQQVTLRCSPKSGHDTVSWYQQALGQGPQFIFQYYEEEERQRGNFPDRFSGHQFPNYSSELNVNALLLGDSALYLCASSYLEAGVSLYFGAGTRLSVL.

There are many counts of this clonotype. This chain connects TRBV7-2 to TRBJ1-4; D uncertain. CDR3 length: 17 residues. Germline assignment: CDR1 SGHTA and CDR2 FQGNSA. The V and J ends lost 2 bases and 6 bases respectively, with 19 bases between them. CDR3 sequence (DNA): TGTGCCAGCAGCTTACTCGGATCCGCCGAAGTCTATGAAAAACTGTTTTTT. It yields the protein CASSLLGSAEVYEKLFF.

The V call is TRBV4-2, the J call TRBJ2-7; TRBD2 agrees at 10 bases. From germline, CDR1 is LGHNA and CDR2 YNFKEQ. Losses at the gene ends were 4 bases for V and 6 bases for J; bases not matched to a gene: 12. The CDR3 runs 16 residues. The CDR3 spells CASSLGGLAGAGEQYF. In DNA, the CDR3 is TGTGCCAGCAGCCTGGGGGGGCTAGCGGGAGCCGGCGAGCAGTACTTC.

The table lists this clonotype with many counts. This chain connects TRBV20-1 to TRBJ2-1; TRBD2 agrees at 8 bases. The V and J ends lost 5 bases and 7 bases, in that order; junction bases with no gene match: 16. From germline, CDR1 is DFQATT and CDR2 SNEGSKA (reference sequence). This CDR3 contains 16 residues. The chain's CDR3 is CSALGVSGTLGNEQFF. The CDR3 DNA reads TGCAGTGCTTTAGGCGTTAGCGGGACCCTGGGGAATGAGCAGTTCTTC.

This clonotype was seen a handful of times. The gene calls are TRBV3-1 and TRBJ2-1; 12 nucleotides match TRBD2. V lost 5 bases, J lost 5 bases, and 7 bases stayed unmatched. Germline loops: CDR1 LGHDT, CDR2 YNNKEL (reference sequence). The length of the CDR3 is 16 residues. This CDR3 is CASSSRLAGADNEQFF. CDR3 DNA: TGTGCCAGCAGCTCTCGACTAGCGGGAGCGGACAATGAGCAGTTCTTC.

The V call is TRBV6-2 or TRBV6-3, the J call TRBJ2-1, with a tentative D call TRBD2 (5 bases). Germline-derived CDR1 and CDR2 are MNHEY and SVGEGT. CDR3 length equals 14 residues. V lost 3 bases and J 3 bases, leaving 9 bases between the germline ends. CDR3 loop: CASSYAGDYNEQFF. Here the CDR3 DNA reads TGTGCCAGCAGTTATGCGGGTGACTACAATGAGCAGTTCTTC.

This clonotype appeared a few times. This rearrangement joins TRBV5-1 to TRBJ2-7, with a possible D match to TRBD1 (6 bases). CDR1 is SGHRS and CDR2 is YFSETQ in the germline V gene. V was clipped by 3 bases and J by 2 bases, with 9 bases between them. The CDR3 contains 13 residues. The CDR3 sequence is CASSSTGTYEQYF. Written as DNA, the CDR3 is TGCGCCAGCAGCTCCACAGGGACCTACGAGCAGTACTTC.

The chain combines TRBV5-1 with TRBJ2-7; TRBD2 might be the D (6 bases). From germline, CDR1 is SGHRS and CDR2 YFSETQ. This CDR3 spans 14 amino acids. V was trimmed by 7 bases and J by 2 bases, leaving 16 bases between them. The CDR3 DNA follows: TGCGCCAGCGACCCTAGCGCAGAGACCTACGAGCAGTACTTC. It yields the protein CASDPSAETYEQYF.

J is TRBJ2-3 and V is TRBV7-8; 11 bases align to TRBD1. V shed 6 bases, J shed 5 bases, and the junction held 7 bases outside the gene matches. Germline loops: CDR1 SGHVS, CDR2 FQNEAQ. This CDR3 has 15 residues. In DNA form, the CDR3 reads TGTGCCAGCAGGTTAACGGGACAGGGGGGAGATACGCAGTATTTT. Encoded protein: CASRLTGQGGDTQYF.

The genes are TRBV20-1 and TRBJ2-7; 14 bases fit TRBD2. This CDR3 is 16 amino acids long. J was trimmed by 4 bases and V by 3 bases; bases with no gene match: 8. Germline assignment: CDR1 DFQATT and CDR2 SNEGSKA (reference sequence). The CDR3 bases are TGCAGTGCTAGCACGGGACTAGCGGGAGCCCTTTACGAGCAGTACTTC. Encoded protein: CSASTGLAGALYEQYF.

The rearrangement joins TRBV29-1 to TRBJ2-1; 8 bases line up with TRBD1. The trim removed 6 bases at V and 7 bases at J, leaving 5 bases unmatched. This CDR3 spans 12 amino acids. Germline CDR1 is SQVTM and CDR2 is ANQGSEA. The CDR3 coding sequence is TGCAGCGTATATCAGGGGGCGAATGAGCAGTTCTTC. Its translation is CSVYQGANEQFF.

The table lists this clonotype with many counts. The V gene is TRBV12-3 or TRBV12-4, the J gene TRBJ2-3; TRBD2 matches at 7 bases. V was clipped by 7 bases and J by 6 bases; unmatched bases: 4. This CDR3 comprises 12 residues. CDR3 DNA: TGTGCCAGCAACGGACTAGGTGATACGCAGTATTTT. This translates into CASNGLGDTQYF.

This chain connects TRBV29-1 to TRBJ2-7; no firm D call. CDR3 length: 15 amino acids. Trimming stripped 3 bases from V and 2 bases from J, with 17 bases between. From germline, CDR1 is SQVTM and CDR2 ANQGSEA. CDR3 sequence (DNA): TGCAGCGTTGAGTGGGCAGACCGATCGACCTACGAGCAGTACTTC. Its translation is CSVEWADRSTYEQYF.

This rearrangement joins TRBV7-2 to TRBJ1-4, with D unclear. V was clipped by 5 bases and J by 7 bases, with 11 bases between them. This CDR3 comprises 13 residues. CDR1 and CDR2 (germline): SGHTA, FQGNSA. The CDR3 reads CASSRGFAEKLFF. CDR3 bases: TGTGCCAGCAGCAGAGGGTTTGCTGAAAAACTGTTTTTT.

This clonotype showed up many times. CDR3 nucleotide sequence: TGCAGTGCTAGGTACAGGGGACGCCAGCCCCAGCATTTT. Translation gives CSARYRGRQPQHF. J is TRBJ1-5 and V is TRBV20-1; 7 nucleotides agree with TRBD1. Germline CDR1 DFQATT, CDR2 SNEGSKA (reference sequence). The CDR3 is made up of 13 amino acids. Trimming cost V 3 bases and J 7 bases; bases outside gene matches: 6.